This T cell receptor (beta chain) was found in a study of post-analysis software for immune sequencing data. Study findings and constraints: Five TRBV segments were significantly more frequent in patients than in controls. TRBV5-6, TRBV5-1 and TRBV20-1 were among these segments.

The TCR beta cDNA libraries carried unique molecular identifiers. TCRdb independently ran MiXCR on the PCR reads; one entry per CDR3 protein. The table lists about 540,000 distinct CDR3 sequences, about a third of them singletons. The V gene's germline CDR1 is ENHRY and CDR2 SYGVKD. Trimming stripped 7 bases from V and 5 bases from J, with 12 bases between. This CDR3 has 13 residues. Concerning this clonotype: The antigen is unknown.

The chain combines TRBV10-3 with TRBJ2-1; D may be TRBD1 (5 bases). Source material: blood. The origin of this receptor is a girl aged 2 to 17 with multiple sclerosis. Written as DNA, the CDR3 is TGTGCCATCATGACAGACAGTAACAATGAGCAGTTCTTC. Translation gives CAIMTDSNNEQFF.